Listed below are T cell receptor beta chains from one sample, sequenced in a study of cytomegalovirus exposure and HLA in healthy donors. Sequencing was performed with immunoSEQ multiplex PCR; in TCRdb, only in-frame clones are kept and a portion is missing. The sample carries around 150,000 clones, approximately 80% recorded once. Material: PBMCs. The source of these receptors is a man aged 18 to 30 in good health and CMV-seropositive. Both conserved end residues are part of each CDR3. Fields, in order: D gene, clone size, J gene, V gene, CDR3 DNA, CDR3 protein. A D gene is named only where the DNA matches it firmly. Size is omitted from some rows. Given values are once, few, many or a class for expanded clones.

>-|few|TRBJ1-2|TRBV4-2
TGTGCCAGCAGCCAAGGCGTCGACTATGGCTACACCTTC
CASSQGVDYGYTF
>-|-|TRBJ2-5|TRBV7-6
TGTGCCAGCAGCCCGCAGGGGATGGAACGCCAAGAGACCCAGTACTTC
CASSPQGMERQETQYF
>TRBD1|-|TRBJ1-2|TRBV13
TGTGCCAGCAGCGCACTTAACTCCGGGACAGGGGAGAATGGCTACACCTTC
CASSALNSGTGENGYTF
>TRBD2|once|TRBJ2-3|TRBV27
TGTGCCAGCAGTTTATCTAGCGGGAGTCCAGATACGCAGTATTTT
CASSLSSGSPDTQYF
>TRBD2|few|TRBJ2-1|TRBV4-1
TGCGCCAGCAGCCAGACGACTAGCGGGGGGTCCCATTCCTACAATGAGCAGTTCTTC
CASSQTTSGGSHSYNEQFF
>-|-|TRBJ2-7|TRBV7-8
TGTGCCAGCAGCAACGGACAGTTAGAGTACGAGCAGTACTTC
CASSNGQLEYEQYF
>-|-|TRBJ1-5|TRBV6-1
TGTGCCAGCAGTGAGGCGGGCCAGCCCCAGCATTTT
CASSEAGQPQHF
>-|few|TRBJ2-5|TRBV6-5
TGTGCCAGCAGTTACGGAACTACCGGGGAGACCCAGTACTTC
CASSYGTTGETQYF
>-|-|TRBJ1-2|TRBV6-5
TGTGCCAGCAGTCCACAGGACCCCTCGGGGGGTGGCTACACCTTC
CASSPQDPSGGGYTF
>TRBD1|-|TRBJ2-7|TRBV6-5
TGTGCCAGCAGTTACAGGACAGGGGGCATCTACGAGCAGTACTTC
CASSYRTGGIYEQYF
>TRBD2|-|TRBJ2-1|TRBV5-1
TGCGCCAGCAGCTTAGAGGGCGCGGGGGACTCCTACAATGAGCAGTTCTTC
CASSLEGAGDSYNEQFF
>-|-|TRBJ1-4|TRBV7-9
TGTGCCAGCAGCTTAGGCGGTGGGAGCGAAAAACTGTTTTTT
CASSLGGGSEKLFF
>TRBD2|-|TRBJ2-2|TRBV19
TGTGCCACCCAGAGAGAGGCGGGAGGGGTCACCGGGGAGCTGTTTTTT
CATQREAGGVTGELFF
>TRBD1|-|TRBJ2-6|TRBV7-8
TGTGCCAGCAGCTTAACAGGGGCCGCCTCTGGGGCCAACGTCCTGACTTTC
CASSLTGAASGANVLTF
>-|-|TRBJ2-2|TRBV9
TGTGCCAGCAGCGTAGCCGGTTACGCGAACACCGGGGAGCTGTTTTTT
CASSVAGYANTGELFF
>-|few|TRBJ1-2|TRBV4-2
TGTGCCAGCAGCCAAGATAGACAGACTAACTATGGCTACACCTTC
CASSQDRQTNYGYTF
>TRBD2|-|TRBJ2-7|TRBV5-4
TGTGCCAGCAGCCCGGCGGGCGGGAGGCCCTACGAGCAGTACTTC
CASSPAGGRPYEQYF
>-|few|TRBJ1-4|TRBV11-2
TGTGCCAGCAGCCCCCGGGGGGTGGGGGATGAAAAACTGTTTTTT
CASSPRGVGDEKLFF
>-|once|TRBJ1-2|TRBV29-1
TGCAGCGTTGAAGAAGGGACACAGCTTTATGGCTACACCTTC
CSVEEGTQLYGYTF
>-|-|TRBJ2-7|TRBV6-6
TGTGCCAGCAGTTACGACAGGTTTAGCTCCTACGAGCAGTACTTC
CASSYDRFSSYEQYF
>TRBD1|-|TRBJ2-1|TRBV4-1
TGCGCCAGCAGCCCGACAGGGGGCACCTACAATGAGCAGTTCTTC
CASSPTGGTYNEQFF
>TRBD2|-|TRBJ2-2|TRBV18
TGTGCCAGCTCAACCCGGACTAGCGGGAGGACCGGGGAGCTGTTTTTT
CASSTRTSGRTGELFF
>-|-|TRBJ1-2|TRBV5-1
TGCGCCAGCAGTCCAGAGAGGGCCTATGGCTACACCTTC
CASSPERAYGYTF
>-|few|TRBJ2-3|TRBV7-9
TGTGCCAGCAGCTTAGTTGTTCGGGGAGATACGCAGTATTTT
CASSLVVRGDTQYF
>TRBD2|-|TRBJ2-5|TRBV4-1
TGCGCCAGCAGCCAGGGGGACCTAGCGGGGAGCGGAAAGACCCAGTACTTC
CASSQGDLAGSGKTQYF
>TRBD1|once|TRBJ2-3|TRBV9
TGTGCCAGCAGCGGGGGGGACAGGGGTCCGGATACGCAGTATTTT
CASSGGDRGPDTQYF
>TRBD1|-|TRBJ1-4|TRBV19
TGTGCCAGTAGTCACCCGGGACAGGGCCGGAATGAAAAACTGTTTTTT
CASSHPGQGRNEKLFF
>TRBD1|-|TRBJ1-5|TRBV5-1
TGCGCCAGCAGCTTTTCGGGACAGGTCAATCAGCCCCAGCATTTT
CASSFSGQVNQPQHF
>-|-|TRBJ1-5|TRBV6-5
TGTGCCAGCAGTTATGCGGGGTATAGCAATCAGCCCCAGCATTTT
CASSYAGYSNQPQHF
>TRBD1|-|TRBJ2-7|TRBV29-1
TGCAGCGTTGAGATGGGGACAGGGTGGAACGAGCAGTACTTC
CSVEMGTGWNEQYF
>-|-|TRBJ1-2|TRBV5-4
TGTGCCAGCAGCTTATCTAATGGCTACACCTTC
CASSLSNGYTF
>TRBD1|-|TRBJ1-5|TRBV6-6
TGTGCCAGCAGTTACTGGACAGGAGGAAATCAGCCCCAGCATTTT
CASSYWTGGNQPQHF
>TRBD1|-|TRBJ2-7|TRBV2
TGTGCCAGCAGTGCCCGGGACAGAGTGGGGGAGCAGTACTTC
CASSARDRVGEQYF
>-|-|TRBJ1-2|TRBV4-2
TGTGCCAGCAGCCAAGAAGGGGATGGCTACACCTTC
CASSQEGDGYTF
>-|-|TRBJ2-2|TRBV14
TGTGCCAGCAGTGGTGTTGAACAGGGAATCATCGGGGAGCTGTTTTTT
CASSGVEQGIIGELFF
>-|-|TRBJ1-1|TRBV30
TGTGCCTGGAGTGTATTGGCCAGGGGAACTGAAGCTTTCTTT
CAWSVLARGTEAFF
>TRBD1|-|TRBJ2-1|TRBV6-1
TGTGCCAGCAGTGAAGAGACAGGGGGCTACAATGAGCAGTTCTTC
CASSEETGGYNEQFF
>-|-|TRBJ1-5|TRBV7-2
TGTGCCAGCAGCTTGACATTTTCCCTACAGCCCCAGCATTTT
CASSLTFSLQPQHF
>-|-|TRBJ1-5|TRBV6-6
TGTGCCAGCACTCCTGGCGGGAGGGGCAATCAGCCCCAGCATTTT
CASTPGGRGNQPQHF
>-|-|TRBJ2-6|TRBV5-6
TGTGCCAGCAGCTTGATTGGTTTCGACAGCCTCTCTGGGGCCAACGTCCTGACTTTC
CASSLIGFDSLSGANVLTF
>TRBD1|-|TRBJ1-1|TRBV5-4
TGTGCCAGCGCCTTGAAGATGACAGGGGATTTTGGTACTGAAGCTTTCTTT
CASALKMTGDFGTEAFF
>TRBD2|-|TRBJ2-7|TRBV5-1
TGCGCCAGCAGCTTGGTGGCTAGCGGCTCCTACGAGCAGTACTTC
CASSLVASGSYEQYF
>-|-|TRBJ1-1|TRBV5-1
TGCGCCAGCAGCTTGGAGGCAGGGGTGAACACTGAAGCTTTCTTT
CASSLEAGVNTEAFF
>-|-|TRBJ2-3|TRBV15
TGTGCCACCAGCAGAGCTCTCAATCGGGGCACAGATACGCAGTATTTT
CATSRALNRGTDTQYF
>TRBD1|-|TRBJ2-7|TRBV19
TGTGCCAGTAGTTCCGGACAGGGAATGTACGAGCAGTACTTC
CASSSGQGMYEQYF
>-|-|TRBJ2-6|TRBV11-2
TGTGCCAGCAGCTCAGTGAGACAGGTCAGCTCTGGGGCCAACGTCCTGACTTTC
CASSSVRQVSSGANVLTF
>-|-|TRBJ2-1|TRBV5-1
TGCGCCAGCAGCTTGGATATTTCCAGTTACAATGAGCAGTTCTTC
CASSLDISSYNEQFF
>-|-|TRBJ1-2|TRBV12-2
TGTGCAAGTCGCCTGACGGACAGAGACTATGGCTACACCTTC
CASRLTDRDYGYTF
>-|-|TRBJ1-6|TRBV21-1
TGTGCCAGCAGCCGAATGTTGACAGCTAGGTTTTCTAATTCACCCCTCCACTTT
CASSRMLTARFSNSPLHF
>-|-|TRBJ1-2|TRBV25-1
TGTGCCAGCAGGGGTTGGGGGCTTAGCTATGGCTACACCTTC
CASRGWGLSYGYTF
>TRBD2|-|TRBJ2-7|TRBV6-7
TGTGCCAGTCCATTGGGGGAGGGGCGCTACGAGCAGTACTTC
CASPLGEGRYEQYF
>TRBD1|-|TRBJ2-1|TRBV19
TGTGCCAGTACTGCCGGGACAGGGGGTTTCAATGAGCAGTTCTTC
CASTAGTGGFNEQFF
>-|-|TRBJ1-1|TRBV30
TGTGCCTGGAACCGGATTTTAGGGGCCACGACTGAAGCTTTCTTT
CAWNRILGATTEAFF
>-|-|TRBJ2-7|TRBV5-6
TGTGCCAGCAGTCCCGGGACTCGGACCCAGTTTGCTTACTTC
CASSPGTRTQFAYF
>TRBD1|-|TRBJ2-1|TRBV5-4
TGTGCCAGCAGGACCACAGGGGTCAATGAGCAGTTCTTC
CASRTTGVNEQFF
>TRBD1|-|TRBJ1-1|TRBV5-4
TGTGCCAGCAGCTACCGGGACAGTTACACTGAAGCTTTCTTT
CASSYRDSYTEAFF
>TRBD2|-|TRBJ2-7|TRBV7-6
TGTGCCAGCAGCTCCGTCGGGGGGAGTAGGAAATACGAGCAGTACTTC
CASSSVGGSRKYEQYF
>-|once|TRBJ1-3|TRBV10-3
TGTGCCATCAGGGACTCGCGTAATGGAAACACCATATATTTT
CAIRDSRNGNTIYF